Listed below are T cell receptor beta chains from one sample, sequenced in a study of CXCR3-negative and CXCR3-positive naive CD8 T cells. From its re-call of the 5' RACE reads, TCRdb lists each CDR3 protein once, without DNA. The listing records around 40,000 distinct CDR3 sequences. What was sequenced was memory CD8+ T cells from blood. The origin of the receptors is a human donor in good health. Some clones in this sample may be carry-over from other donors' samples. Both conserved end residues are part of each CDR3. Fields, in order: clone size, V gene, J gene, CDR3 protein. The size of a clone is reported for some rows only, either as once, few or many, or as a class for expanded clones.

NA	TRBV29-1	TRBJ1-4	CSVEWTGEEKLFF
NA	TRBV28	TRBJ2-7	CASSWSDRASASYEQYF
NA	TRBV2	TRBJ1-1	CASSVGDVEAFF
NA	TRBV20-1	TRBJ1-4	CSARDLTVNEKLFF
NA	TRBV5-1	TRBJ2-1	CASSFRIPGDEQFF
NA	TRBV28	TRBJ1-1	CASSFAGQGRTEAFF
NA	TRBV11-2	TRBJ2-3	CASSLARTPAGPDTQYF
NA	TRBV12-3/TRBV12-4	TRBJ1-4	CASSLAMLEKLFF
NA	TRBV6-4	TRBJ2-3	CASSDSMASTDTQYF
NA	TRBV7-6	TRBJ1-1	CASSLGTGTEAFF
NA	TRBV7-2	TRBJ1-2	CASSRDGPRGGYTF
NA	TRBV12-3/TRBV12-4	TRBJ2-4	CASSFGGGGTFLGNIQYF
NA	TRBV7-8	TRBJ2-7	CASSPGTSGGYEQYF
NA	TRBV12-3/TRBV12-4	TRBJ1-3	CASKRPGSGNTIYF
NA	TRBV29-1	TRBJ2-5	CSVQGLAGGRETQYF
NA	TRBV28	TRBJ2-7	CASSLSSGFLENF
medium-sized	TRBV6-4	TRBJ2-3	CASSATSVTDTQYF
NA	TRBV6-5	TRBJ2-2	CASSYIAGSGTGELFF
NA	TRBV29-1	TRBJ2-3	CSVDPGTGYTDTQYF
NA	TRBV29-1	TRBJ2-3	CSVPEQSTQYF
NA	TRBV15	TRBJ2-4	CATSRGISGNIQYF
NA	TRBV24-1	TRBJ2-3	CATRAGGQTDTQYF
NA	TRBV7-2	TRBJ2-3	CASTLRSGPDTQYF
NA	TRBV9	TRBJ2-5	CASSVEPMIGAQYF
NA	TRBV7-8	TRBJ2-3	CASSTTASWPTDTQYF
NA	TRBV7-6	TRBJ1-1	CASSSGSAAFF
NA	TRBV5-1	TRBJ2-7	CASSPEGSGSSYEQYF